The clone carrying this T cell receptor beta chain was counted many times. MiXCR, run by TCRdb on the 5' RACE reads, gives a single entry per CDR3 protein. This table holds some 43,000 distinct CDR3 sequences, roughly 13% found once. Time point denoted: longitudinal time-point 3. The CDR3 length is 15 residues. Germline CDR1 reads SGHRS; CDR2 reads YFSETQ. Trimming at V came to 2 bases and at J to 10 bases, leaving 8 bases not matched to a gene. This record comes from a study of neurological immune-mediated disorders. Sequencing was carried out using PBMCs. The sequence came from a male donor with HTLV-1-associated myelopathy (HAM/TSP). The chain couples TRBV5-1 to TRBJ2-1; 11 bases match TRBD2. The DNA of the CDR3 is TGCGCCAGCAGCTTTTTAGCGGGGGGGAAAGAGGAGCAGTTCTTC. This sequence encodes CASSFLAGGKEEQFF. Variable domain in full (rest from reference TRBV5-1 and TRBJ2-1): KAGVTQTPRYLIKTRGQQVTLSCSPISGHRSVSWYQQTPGQGLQFLFEYFSETQRNKGNFPGRFSGRQFSNSRSEMNVSTLELGDSALYLCASSFLAGGKEEQFFGPGTRLTVL.